This paragraph reports one TCR beta chain. Its antigen specificity is not known. No base-level quality is on record; no much larger clone is a single base apart. The CDR3 starts with the cysteine, ends with the phenylalanine, and has 14 residues. Kept here is only the CDR3 DNA, which spans 42 bases and is read in frame from base 1. From the germline V gene, CDR1 is MNHEY and CDR2 is SVGAGI. V is trimmed back by 0 bases and J by 9 bases, and the junction contains 5 bases that no gene match accounts for. These data come from a study of OX40 agonist ivuxolimab in advanced cancers. For context, the study as a whole: The costimulatory receptor OX40 (CD134) was targeted by ivuxolimab, a fully human IgG2 agonistic monoclonal antibody. A male proportion of around 83% and a mean age of 60 years, ranging from 23 to 79, were recorded for the dose-escalation cohort. Prior anti-PD-1, anti-PD-L1 or anti-CTLA-4 therapy was permitted, and checkpoint inhibitors had been received by about 44% of dose-escalation patients. Partial responses occurred in three dose-escalation patients, of whom one had hepatocellular carcinoma and two had cutaneous melanoma. The monotherapy dose-escalation portion (N ≈ 56 patients) of the phase I ivuxolimab trial is reported in the paper. Among the roughly 50 dose-escalation patients, approximately 20 had hepatocellular carcinoma, roughly 15 melanoma, 9 renal cell carcinoma and 9 head and neck cancer. Peripheral TCRbeta sequencing was intended to test whether TCR sequence diversity was altered and clonal T-cell expansion was caused by ivuxolimab. Intravenous ivuxolimab was administered to patients every 2 weeks at six dose levels: 0.01, 0.1, 0.3, 1.5, 3 and 10 mg/kg. On the study overall, not on this receptor specifically: After ivuxolimab, expanded clones were on average more numerous among CD8+ T cells than among CD4+ T cells. In the 0.1-3.0 mg/kg groups, partial responders had among the lowest normalized peripheral clonal expansion, particularly in CD8+ T cells. The antigen specificity of the peripheral T cells that underwent clonal expansion was not determined. Low levels of normalized T-cell clonal expansion were also shown by some nonresponding patients. At doses from 0.1 to 3.0 mg/kg, clonal expansion was seen in both CD4+ and CD8+ blood T cells between baseline and week 6.

To sequence the TCRbeta CDR3 region, genomic DNA was isolated from the sorted cells. The immunoSEQ Assay was used to sequence the TCRbeta CDR3 regions. TCRdb took over this immuneACCESS table, retaining in-frame rearrangements with V and J assigned. Such tables are incomplete; in checked studies, under half of the missing clones stem from an unresolved V gene, and the remainder is unexplained. Here the sample has over 90,000 clones; about nine tenths occur a single time. 5.5% of the sample is in the top ten clones. The trial excluded patients who had a history of autoimmune disease or were on systemic immunosuppression. Peripheral blood for TCR sequencing was collected from all dose cohorts at baseline, on cycle 4 day 1, and on cycle 7 day 1. Samples came from an open-label, multicenter, first-in-human phase I dose-escalation trial of ivuxolimab. Adults with locally advanced or metastatic head and neck squamous cell, hepatocellular, melanoma or renal cell carcinoma were enrolled in the trial. Before TCR sequencing, CD4+ and CD8+ T cells were separately sorted from peripheral blood.

The rearrangement combines TRBV6-5 with TRBJ2-1; the central 7 bases match TRBD2. The source was CD4+ or CD8+ T cells sorted from blood, collected in a trial of the OX40 agonist ivuxolimab. This TCR was sampled from an adult with an advanced solid tumor such as melanoma, head and neck, liver or kidney cancer. The DNA is TGTGCCAGCAGTTACTCGGCGGGAGCCTTTGAGCAGTTCTTC. This yields the protein CASSYSAGAFEQFF.